This T cell receptor beta chain was identified during a study of T-cell memory formation after mild COVID-19. Overall study results and limits: Contracting CD4+ clones lay largely in CM and EM, with CD8+ ones residing in EMRA. A second wave expanding day 15 to 37 was CD4+-biased; contracting clones were balanced.

Amplification by 5'RACE using constant-segment primers produced TCR alpha and TCR beta cDNA libraries that carried sample barcodes and UMIs. Using its own MiXCR run on the 5' RACE reads, TCRdb lists one record per CDR3 protein. The sample has hundreds of thousands of distinct CDR3 sequences, approximately 21% seen once. Trimming removed 4 bases from V and 6 bases from J; junction bases left unmatched: 2. Germline V CDR1 and CDR2: SGHVS, FNYEAQ. This CDR3 is 13 amino acids long. As concerns this clonotype: The antigen is not known.

Source material: PBMCs or a T cell subset sorted from them (not recorded which). This chain connects TRBV7-6 to TRBJ2-2; TRBD1 agrees at 7 bases. This clonotype was sampled from an adult woman who had mild COVID-19 (a few samples of this study predate the infection). Cell type and time point are not known. The CDR3 coding sequence is TGTGCCAGCAGCTCGGACAGGCCCGGGGAGCTGTTTTTT. Translating it yields CASSSDRPGELFF. The full variable domain, with the rest looked up from reference TRBV7-6 and TRBJ2-2, is GAGVSQSPRYKVTKRGQDVALRCDPISGHVSLYWYRQALGQGPEFLTYFNYEAQQDKSGLPNDRFSAERPEGSISTLTIQRTEQRDSAMYRCASSSDRPGELFFGEGSRLTVL.